One and the same sample provided the 20 T cell receptor beta chains below, sequenced in a study of early T cells in non-severe SARS-CoV-2 infection. TCRdb processed the 5' RACE reads anew with MiXCR; each CDR3 protein has one entry. The table lists around 62,000 distinct CDR3 sequences, around 12% of them singletons. The material sequenced was whole blood. These receptors all stem from an adult who was a healthcare worker with PCR-confirmed SARS-CoV-2 infection or an uninfected control (not recorded which).

In its sample, this clonotype was seen a few times. The chain employs TRBV3-1 and TRBJ2-1; no definite D call. The CDR3 has 14 amino acids. Germline lookup yields CDR1 LGHDT and CDR2 YNNKEL (reference sequence). The V gene lost 8 bases and the J gene lost 6 bases, with 17 bases spanning the gap. CDR3 sequence reads: CASPHGPESNEQFF. The DNA for the CDR3 is TGTGCCAGCCCCCACGGTCCCGAGAGCAATGAGCAGTTCTTC.

In this sample, this clonotype turned up a few times. The chain recombines TRBV20-1 with TRBJ2-7; D is possibly TRBD1 or TRBD2 (5 bases each). Germline V gives CDR1 DFQATT, CDR2 SNEGSKA (reference sequence). This CDR3 comprises 14 residues. V lost 8 bases to trimming and J lost 2 bases, with 19 bases between them. The CDR3 nucleotides read TGCAGTTTGGGGTCGCCAGGGAGTCCCTACGAGCAGTACTTC. Its protein product is CSLGSPGSPYEQYF.

Ten or more counts support this clonotype. The chain links TRBV5-1 to TRBJ1-3; D might be TRBD1 (6 bases). Per the germline V gene, CDR1 is SGHRS and CDR2 is YFSETQ. The V end was cut by 3 bases, the J end by 0 bases, with 13 bases between. The CDR3 consists of 16 residues. CDR3 DNA sequence: TGCGCCAGCAGCTCAAGACAGGCATTCTCTGGAAACACCATATATTTT. As protein: CASSSRQAFSGNTIYF.

This clonotype has just a few counts. The chain has TRBV11-2 and TRBJ1-1; 8 bases fit TRBD1. Losses at the gene ends were 5 bases for V and 7 bases for J; bases not matched to a gene: 6. The CDR3 consists of 13 residues. Germline-derived CDR1 and CDR2 are SGHAT and FQNNGV. The CDR3 region has the DNA TGTGCCAGCAGCCTAGGGACAGGCATTGAAGCTTTCTTT. Translation gives CASSLGTGIEAFF.

This clonotype was counted only a few times. A much larger clone lies a single base off, so this may be a read error. The chain recombines TRBV6-2 or TRBV6-3 with TRBJ1-5; 7 positions match TRBD1. Unmatched junction bases numbered 12, after V lost 4 bases and J lost 9 bases. The CDR3 extends over 15 amino acids. From germline, CDR1 is MNHEY and CDR2 SVGEGT. In nucleotides, the CDR3 is TGTGCCAGCAGTTCCCGCGGACAGGTCGGTGCGCCCCAGCATTTT. It translates to CASSSRGQVGAPQHF.

This clonotype was recorded many times. The CDR3 loop reads CSAVYNEQFF. The DNA of the CDR3 is TGCAGCGCCGTCTACAATGAGCAGTTCTTC. The genes are TRBV29-1 and TRBJ2-1; no reliable D call. V was shortened by 7 bases and J by 3 bases, with 4 bases between the two germline ends. The CDR3 consists of 10 residues. CDR1 and CDR2 from the germline V gene are SQVTM and ANQGSEA.

V and J are TRBV20-1 and TRBJ1-1; D unresolved. The CDR3 runs 14 residues. Trimming left V 0 bases short and J 3 bases short, with 11 bases between. Germline V gene sequence: CDR1 DFQATT, CDR2 SNEGSKA (reference sequence). CDR3 region: CSARDHGRYTEAFF. For the CDR3, the DNA is TGCAGTGCTAGAGATCATGGCCGTTACACTGAAGCTTTCTTT.

About this clonotype itself: Given a much more abundant clone one base away, this may be a read error. V is TRBV2 and J is TRBJ2-7, with TRBD2 as a possible D gene (5 bases). This CDR3 has 15 amino acids. The V end was cut by 6 bases, the J end by 0 bases, with 15 bases between. In germline, CDR1 is SNHLY, CDR2 FYNNEI. As DNA, the CDR3 is TGTGCCAGCAGCGCCGGGATAGGCTTCTCCTACGAGCAGTACTTC. This translates into CASSAGIGFSYEQYF.

There are many counts of this clonotype. The genes are TRBV4-2 and TRBJ1-1; D not certain. This CDR3 region has 15 residues. Germline CDR1 and CDR2: LGHNA and YNFKEQ. V shed 2 bases and J shed 1 base, with 11 bases lying between them. CDR3 DNA: TGTGCCAGCAGCCAATCCAGGTACGGGAACACTGAAGCTTTCTTT. It is translated as CASSQSRYGNTEAFF.

At least ten counts were recorded for this clonotype. The chain has TRBV28 and TRBJ2-7; D is perhaps TRBD1 (5 bases). The germline gives CDR1 MDHEN, CDR2 SYDVKM. The CDR3 runs 15 residues. The V and J ends lost 7 bases and 1 base respectively, with 17 bases between them. The CDR3: CASTPFLTASYEQYF. In DNA, the CDR3 is TGTGCCAGCACCCCATTCTTGACAGCATCCTACGAGCAGTACTTC.

The table lists this clonotype with a few counts. This chain links TRBV4-1 with TRBJ2-1; D unresolved. The CDR3 consists of 17 residues. CDR1 is MGHRA, CDR2 YSYEKL, per germline. V gave up 1 base and J gave up 4 bases, with 17 bases separating them. CDR3 nucleotide sequence: TGCGCCAGCAGCCAAGCCATTCTTAACACAGAGTACAATGAGCAGTTCTTC. Protein: CASSQAILNTEYNEQFF.

This clonotype was observed many times. The CDR3 bases are TGTGCCAGCAGCCCTACACCTAACCCTGAAGCTTTCTTT. Residues: CASSPTPNPEAFF. V is TRBV3-1 and J is TRBJ1-1, with D unresolved. V was cut by 4 bases and J by 6 bases, with 12 bases left in between. CDR3 length: 13 residues. Looked up from germline, CDR1 is LGHDT and CDR2 is YNNKEL (reference sequence).

This chain joins TRBV6-5 and TRBJ2-1; D might be TRBD2 (5 bases). V was shortened by 6 bases and J by 5 bases, with 17 bases between the two germline ends. The CDR3 totals 15 residues. Germline-derived CDR1 and CDR2 are MNHEY and SVGAGI. CDR3 protein: CASRSTTRGNNEQFF. Here the CDR3 DNA reads TGTGCCAGCAGATCGACGACCCGGGGTAACAATGAGCAGTTCTTC.

This clonotype was recorded at least ten times. The chain recombines TRBV28 with TRBJ2-1; D is possibly TRBD2 (7 bases). V was cut by 5 bases and J by 5 bases, with 22 bases left in between. CDR3 length: 17 amino acids. Germline V gene sequence: CDR1 MDHEN, CDR2 SYDVKM. CDR3 amino acids: CASSPGGGPLLNNEQFF. The CDR3 nucleotides are TGTGCCAGCAGTCCTGGGGGGGGGCCACTCCTGAACAATGAGCAGTTCTTC.

This clonotype has more than one count but fewer than ten. The rearrangement links TRBV11-2 to TRBJ1-3, with no clear D. Germline loops: CDR1 SGHAT, CDR2 FQNNGV. CDR3 length: 15 amino acids. Trimming left V 5 bases short and J 0 bases short, with 11 bases between. The CDR3 DNA follows: TGTGCCAGCAGCCCTCGCCTGAGCTCTGGAAACACCATATATTTT. This codes for CASSPRLSSGNTIYF.

The V and J genes are TRBV28 and TRBJ2-1; no firm D call. Germline V CDR1 and CDR2: MDHEN, SYDVKM. The ends were cut back, 2 bases at V and 4 bases at J, with 6 bases in the middle. CDR3 length: 13 amino acids. As DNA, the CDR3 is TGTGCCAGCAGTTTACCCTTTTACAATGAGCAGTTCTTC. Translation: CASSLPFYNEQFF.

The V call is TRBV4-2, the J call TRBJ2-2, with a weak D call TRBD2 (5 bases). Per germline, CDR1 LGHNA and CDR2 YNFKEQ. The CDR3 has 15 residues. The germline V and J ends were trimmed by 0 bases and 5 bases, with 10 bases remaining between them. The CDR3, as DNA: TGTGCCAGCAGCCAAGAGAGGGCATCGACCGGGGAGCTGTTTTTT. As protein: CASSQERASTGELFF.

Only a few counts were recorded for this clonotype. The V call is TRBV12-3 or TRBV12-4, the J call TRBJ2-1, with 11 positions matching TRBD2. This CDR3 region has 20 residues. Germline trimming cut 4 bases from V and 6 bases from J; bases unmatched to any gene: 20. The CDR3 nucleotides read TGTGCCAGCAGTTCCCCTCACAAAACGCGACTAGCGGGAATAGGCAATGAGCAGTTCTTC. It is translated as CASSSPHKTRLAGIGNEQFF.

J is TRBJ1-1 and V is TRBV7-9; TRBD1 is a possible D gene (5 bases). Germline lookup yields CDR1 SEHNR and CDR2 FQNEAQ (reference sequence). The CDR3 is 17 residues long. V was clipped by 4 bases and J by 0 bases, with 18 bases between them. CDR3 region: CASSSAGRGEMNTEAFF. The DNA for the CDR3 is TGTGCCAGCAGCTCAGCCGGGAGGGGCGAAATGAACACTGAAGCTTTCTTT.

The table lists this clonotype with many counts. This chain joins TRBV28 and TRBJ1-2; D perhaps matches TRBD1 (6 bases). Trimming took 6 bases from V and 2 from J, leaving 10 bases between them. CDR3 size: 13 residues. The V gene's germline CDR1 is MDHEN and CDR2 SYDVKM. The chain's CDR3 is CASSRRGNYGYTF. The CDR3 nucleotides read TGTGCCAGCAGCCGGAGGGGGAACTATGGCTACACCTTC.